This record covers a single TCR beta chain. Its antigen is still unknown. V lost 1 base and J lost 1, with 11 bases in between. The CDR3 loop spans 16 amino acids. Germline V gives CDR1 SGHVS, CDR2 FQNEAQ. This entry belongs to a study of T cell repertoires in cytomegalovirus infection. General study points: In two of eight donors, the top clonotype was HLA-C-restricted CMV-specific. Cumulative frequency of public TCR beta families picked out carriers of CMV plus the relevant HLA.

TCRdb fed the reads into MiXCR, producing one record per CDR3 protein. The sample holds around 71,000 distinct CDR3 sequences, approximately 22% seen once. This TCR was recovered from a human donor in good health (CMV status not recorded). Some clones in this sample may be carry-over from other donors' samples. The gene calls are TRBV7-8 and TRBJ1-5, with D perhaps TRBD1 (6 bases). The input for sequencing was CD8+ T cells from cultured PBMCs, taken from culture after CMV antigen stimulation. DNA of the CDR3: TGTGCCAGCAGCTTAGAGGGGACACAAAGCAATCAGCCCCAGCATTTT. It is translated as CASSLEGTQSNQPQHF.